The 16 T cell receptor beta chains in this list originate from one sample, sequenced in a study of shared clonotypes between healthy human individuals. Produced via immunoSEQ multiplex PCR; TCRdb's table is partial and in-frame only. Of millions of clones detected, roughly 91% appear once; the ten largest clones hold approximately 1.7%. CD45RO-negative, CCR7-selected cells formed the naive CD8 fraction, which excluded terminally differentiated effector memory CD45RA+ cells. Specimen: naive CD8+ T cells from PBMCs. These TCRs come from a man between 18 and 35 years old in good health. Some clones in this sample may be carry-over from other donors' samples.

This chain joins TRBV19 and TRBJ2-7; a weak D match, TRBD1 (6 bases). Trimming cost V 5 bases and J 0 bases, with 17 bases left between them. CDR3 size: 16 residues. Germline CDR1 and CDR2: LNHDA and SQIVND (reference sequence). The DNA of the CDR3 is TGTGCCAGTAGTCTATCGACAGGCTCTAGCTCCTACGAGCAGTACTTC. Protein product: CASSLSTGSSSYEQYF.

This clone showed up just once. This rearrangement joins TRBV4-2 to TRBJ2-1, with 12 bases fitting TRBD2. Germline V gene sequence: CDR1 LGHNA, CDR2 YNFKEQ. Trimming took 2 bases from V and 8 from J; bases not matched to a gene: 10. This CDR3 spans 17 amino acids. The CDR3 reads CASSQTTLAGGTYEQFF. The CDR3 DNA sequence: TGTGCCAGCAGCCAAACAACGCTAGCGGGAGGGACTTATGAGCAGTTCTTC.

The genes are TRBV5-1 and TRBJ2-2; D might be TRBD2 (7 bases). Germline V CDR1 and CDR2: SGHRS, YFSETQ. The CDR3 totals 23 residues. Trimming pared 5 bases from V and 2 bases from J, leaving 37 bases between. The CDR3 DNA sequence: TGCGCCAGCAGTGAACGGGGGGCCGGCGGGAGAACGAGGCCTACGGGAAACACCGGGGAGCTGTTTTTT. It yields the protein CASSERGAGGRTRPTGNTGELFF.

J is TRBJ2-3 and V is TRBV9; 7 bases line up with TRBD2. This CDR3 is built from 13 residues. With V trimmed by 5 bases and J by 8 bases, 8 bases remained unmatched. The V gene's germline CDR1 is SGDLS and CDR2 YYNGEE. The CDR3, as DNA: TGTGCCAGCAGTGACGGGGGGAGTTTTACGCAGTATTTT. This codes for CASSDGGSFTQYF.

This chain connects TRBV27 to TRBJ1-5; tentative D call: TRBD1 (5 bases). CDR3 length equals 16 residues. The V gene's germline CDR1 is MNHEY and CDR2 SMNVEV (reference sequence). Trimming pared 0 bases from V and 2 bases from J, leaving 11 bases between. CDR3 loop: CASSLSWGLGNQPQHF. The CDR3 DNA is TGTGCCAGCAGTTTATCTTGGGGGTTAGGCAATCAGCCCCAGCATTTT.

This clone was detected only once. V and J are TRBV18 and TRBJ2-1; the match to TRBD2 covers 11 bases. Per the germline V gene, CDR1 is KGHSH and CDR2 is LQKENI. The CDR3 loop spans 15 amino acids. The J segment lost 3 bases and the V segment lost 5 bases, leaving 3 bases of the junction unmatched. CDR3 nucleotide sequence: TGTGCCAGCTCAGGGACTAGCGGACTCTACAATGAGCAGTTCTTC. This encodes CASSGTSGLYNEQFF. Filled out from reference TRBV18 and TRBJ2-1, the complete variable domain reads NAGVMQNPRHLVRRRGQEARLRCSPMKGHSHVYWYRQLPEEGLKFMVYLQKENIIDESGMPKERFSAEFPKEGPSILRIQQVVRGDSAAYFCASSGTSGLYNEQFFGPGTRLTVL.

The rearrangement links TRBV9 to TRBJ2-1; either TRBD1 or TRBD2 may supply D (5 bases each). V shed 0 bases and J shed 9 bases, with 16 bases lying between them. The CDR3 is made up of 15 amino acids. CDR1 is SGDLS and CDR2 is YYNGEE in the germline V gene. The CDR3 region is CASSVGGPSVFEQFF. The CDR3 bases are TGTGCCAGCAGCGTAGGGGGACCTTCCGTGTTTGAGCAGTTCTTC.

As regards this clone: Other DNA variants within this sample encode the same CDR3. The chain uses TRBV11-2 and TRBJ2-5; the D is unclear. This CDR3 is 11 amino acids long. Trimming removed 3 bases at V and 1 base at J, with 0 bases between. Looked up from germline, CDR1 is SGHAT and CDR2 is FQNNGV. The chain's CDR3 is CASSFQETQYF. DNA of the CDR3: TGTGCCAGCAGCTTCCAAGAGACCCAGTACTTC. The entire variable domain, with the rest obtained from reference TRBV11-2 and TRBJ2-5, is as follows: EAGVAQSPRYKIIEKRQSVAFWCNPISGHATLYWYQQILGQGPKLLIQFQNNGVVDDSQLPKDRFSAERLKGVDSTLKIQPAKLEDSAVYLCASSFQETQYFGPGTRLLVL.

The rearrangement uses TRBV7-9 and TRBJ2-2; D tentatively fits TRBD1 or TRBD2 (5 bases each). V shed 8 bases and J shed 3 bases, with 10 bases lying between them. Germline CDR1 SEHNR, CDR2 FQNEAQ (reference sequence). CDR3 length equals 13 residues. CDR3: CASPEGYTGELFF. The CDR3 DNA reads TGTGCCAGCCCTGAGGGGTACACCGGGGAGCTGTTTTTT.

The chain couples TRBV27 to TRBJ1-3, with D unresolved. Germline lookup yields CDR1 MNHEY and CDR2 SMNVEV (reference sequence). The V and J ends lost 3 bases and 14 bases respectively, with 17 bases between them. CDR3 size: 13 residues. CDR3 nucleotides: TGTGCCAGCAGTTTGATAGGCTCGGCAGGTCTATATTTT. As protein: CASSLIGSAGLYF.

The gene calls are TRBV15 and TRBJ1-5; D is possibly TRBD1 (5 bases). Trimming left V 0 bases short and J 7 bases short, with 13 bases between. CDR1 and CDR2 (germline): LNHNV, YYDKDF (reference sequence). The CDR3 length is 15 residues. CDR3 in DNA: TGTGCCACCAGCAGAGATAAGGGGATGCGGCAGCCCCAGCATTTT. This gives the protein CATSRDKGMRQPQHF.

Turning to this clone: The sample contains more than one DNA sequence encoding this CDR3. This sequence joins TRBV7-6 and TRBJ1-5, with D possibly being TRBD1 (5 bases). Germline V CDR1 and CDR2: SGHVS, FNYEAQ. The germline V and J ends were trimmed by 3 bases and 7 bases, with 13 bases remaining between them. The CDR3 runs 14 residues. CDR3 bases: TGTGCCAGCAGCTTGGGGAGGGGATCACAGCCCCAGCATTTT. Translated: CASSLGRGSQPQHF.

In regard to this clone: Distinct nucleotide sequences in the sample also encode this CDR3. V gene TRBV27 combines with J gene TRBJ2-1; TRBD2 agrees at 12 bases. The V gene end was trimmed by 3 bases and the J gene end by 4 bases; junction bases not matched to a gene: 1. CDR3 length: 15 amino acids. Per the germline V gene, CDR1 is MNHEY and CDR2 is SMNVEV (reference sequence). The CDR3, as DNA: TGTGCCAGCAGTTTTGGACTAGCGGGATACAATGAGCAGTTCTTC. Protein product: CASSFGLAGYNEQFF.

This chain connects TRBV28 to TRBJ2-1, with D perhaps TRBD1 or TRBD2 (5 bases each). Germline CDR1 and CDR2: MDHEN and SYDVKM. The V end was cut by 2 bases, the J end by 3 bases, with 11 bases between. CDR3 length equals 15 residues. CDR3 sequence reads: CASSLPGPNYNEQFF. CDR3 nucleotide sequence: TGTGCCAGCAGTTTACCGGGACCGAACTACAATGAGCAGTTCTTC.

The chain joins TRBV28 to TRBJ1-1; the D is unclear. CDR1 is MDHEN, CDR2 SYDVKM, per germline. This CDR3 region has 15 residues. V was trimmed by 8 bases and J by 1 base, leaving 17 bases between them. CDR3 protein: CASRSGRRENTEAFF. CDR3 DNA sequence: TGTGCCAGCCGTTCTGGCAGACGAGAGAACACTGAAGCTTTCTTT.

The rearrangement joins TRBV4-1 to TRBJ2-7; 13 bases fit TRBD2. Germline V gene data show CDR1 as MGHRA and CDR2 as YSYEKL. The CDR3 consists of 16 residues. The V segment lost 5 bases and the J segment 0 bases; nucleotides outside the gene matches: 4. CDR3 protein: CASSWGLAGSSYEQYF. In DNA, the CDR3 is TGCGCCAGCAGCTGGGGACTAGCGGGAAGCTCCTACGAGCAGTACTTC.